The 6 T cell receptor beta chains below were found in one sample sequenced in a study of OX40 agonist ivuxolimab in advanced cancers. The method was immunoSEQ multiplex PCR; TCRdb's version includes in-frame clones alone and lacks a portion of them. The repertoire holds approximately 82,000 clones, with around 94% as singletons. The sequenced sample was CD4+ or CD8+ T cells sorted from blood, obtained in a trial of the OX40 agonist ivuxolimab. All receptors come from an adult with an advanced solid tumor such as melanoma, head and neck, liver or kidney cancer.

The rearrangement links TRBV6-5 to TRBJ2-1; D gene ambiguous. The CDR3 spans 13 residues. V lost 0 bases and J 10 bases, leaving 10 bases between the germline ends. Germline lookup yields CDR1 MNHEY and CDR2 SVGAGI. In nucleotides, the CDR3 is TGTGCCAGCAGTTACTCGAATATGCGGGAGCAGTTCTTC. This codes for CASSYSNMREQFF.

The chain employs TRBV4-3 and TRBJ2-5, with 7 bases fitting TRBD1. Germline trimming cut 0 bases from V and 5 bases from J; bases unmatched to any gene: 6. The CDR3 has 15 amino acids. The germline V gene encodes CDR1 LGHNA and CDR2 YSLEER. The chain's CDR3 is CASSQDSGGGETQYF. As DNA, the CDR3 is TGCGCCAGCAGCCAAGATTCAGGGGGTGGGGAGACCCAGTACTTC.

V gene TRBV27 combines with J gene TRBJ2-1; weak D call: TRBD1 (6 bases). This CDR3 is 18 amino acids long. Germline V gene lookup returns CDR1 MNHEY and CDR2 SMNVEV (reference sequence). Trimming stripped 7 bases from V and 5 bases from J, with 27 bases between. CDR3 sequence (DNA): TGTGCCAGCATACTAGTTGGGGGCTCCCCCCAGAGAAACAATGAGCAGTTCTTC. It specifies CASILVGGSPQRNNEQFF.

The sample holds one count of this clone. The V and J genes are TRBV27 and TRBJ2-1, with D possibly matching TRBD1 (5 bases). Germline CDR1 MNHEY, CDR2 SMNVEV (reference sequence). Trimming stripped 3 bases from V and 4 bases from J, with 16 bases between. CDR3 length equals 16 residues. The CDR3 region has the DNA TGTGCCAGCAGTTTCGGATCGTTAGGGGCATACAATGAGCAGTTCTTC. Protein product: CASSFGSLGAYNEQFF.

This chain joins TRBV5-5 and TRBJ2-5; 8 bases map to TRBD1. The CDR3 has 14 residues. Trimming cost V 4 bases and J 5 bases; bases outside gene matches: 7. Germline assignment: CDR1 SGHKS and CDR2 YYEKEE (reference sequence). This CDR3 reads CASSLPTGVETQYF. The CDR3 nucleotides are TGTGCCAGCAGCCTCCCGACAGGGGTCGAGACCCAGTACTTC.

The rearrangement links TRBV11-2 to TRBJ2-3; 10 bases line up with TRBD1. The ends lost 5 bases at V and 5 bases at J; junction bases unmatched: 10. CDR1 is SGHAT and CDR2 is FQNNGV in the germline V gene. This CDR3 has 16 amino acids. DNA for the CDR3: TGTGCCAGCAGCCCCCATGGGACAGGGGTCGGAGATACGCAGTATTTT. Its protein product is CASSPHGTGVGDTQYF.